A single sample gave rise to the 20 T cell receptor beta chains below, sequenced in a study of beta chain features in type 1 diabetes. Expressed TCRB transcripts were sequenced, since all the RNA that had been isolated was reverse transcribed. The protocol was immunoSEQ multiplex PCR, while the TCRdb copy is restricted to in-frame clones and leaves out a portion. The sample holds under 400,000 clones, about 20% seen once. The sample comprised naive CD4+ T cells from blood. These receptors were obtained from a woman younger than 30 in good health.

This rearrangement joins TRBV7-3 to TRBJ1-5; maybe TRBD1 (6 bases). CDR3 length: 16 amino acids. Germline V gives CDR1 SGHTA, CDR2 FQGTGA. The V end lost 5 bases, the J end lost 3 bases, and 17 bases lay between the germline ends. This CDR3 reads CASSPSPDSPNQPQHF. The DNA for the CDR3 is TGTGCCAGCAGCCCATCCCCGGACAGCCCCAATCAGCCCCAGCATTTT.

This chain links TRBV2 with TRBJ2-5, with D maybe TRBD1 (5 bases). CDR3 length: 15 amino acids. Germline V gene data show CDR1 as SNHLY and CDR2 as FYNNEI. Deletions cut 5 bases from V and 1 base from J, with 14 bases between. CDR3 nucleotides: TGTGCCAGCAGTAGTCTAGGGGCGCCCCAAGAGACCCAGTACTTC. It is translated as CASSSLGAPQETQYF.

This clone appeared a few times. Different DNA sequences within this sample yield the same CDR3. J is TRBJ1-2 and V is TRBV20-1, with D hard to call. V was shortened by 3 bases and J by 4 bases, with 6 bases between the two germline ends. The CDR3 is made up of 11 amino acids. Germline loops: CDR1 DFQATT, CDR2 SNEGSKA (reference sequence). The CDR3 here is CSASGGYGYTF. DNA for the CDR3: TGCAGTGCTAGCGGAGGCTATGGCTACACCTTC.

Regarding this clone: Other DNA sequences in this specimen translate into the identical CDR3. This chain links TRBV30 with TRBJ2-2, with TRBD2 matching 12 bases. The CDR3 is 14 amino acids. Germline V gives CDR1 GTSNPN, CDR2 SVGIG (reference sequence). V was pared by 3 bases and J by 5 bases, with 1 base of the junction left unmatched. The CDR3 DNA sequence: TGTGCCTGGAGACTAGCGGGAGGAACCGGGGAGCTGTTTTTT. As protein: CAWRLAGGTGELFF.

This chain links TRBV5-1 with TRBJ2-7; TRBD2 is a possible D gene (7 bases). CDR1 and CDR2 (germline): SGHRS, YFSETQ. The CDR3 is 15 amino acids. The germline V and J ends were trimmed by 0 bases and 2 bases, with 12 bases remaining between them. CDR3 coding DNA: TGCGCCAGCAGCTTGGGTGGGGGGGCTACCTACGAGCAGTACTTC. As protein: CASSLGGGATYEQYF.

The chain links TRBV5-6 to TRBJ2-1, with 7 positions matching TRBD2. The V gene end was trimmed by 0 bases and the J gene end by 0 bases; junction bases not matched to a gene: 9. The CDR3 is made up of 18 amino acids. Per the germline V gene, CDR1 is SGHDT and CDR2 is YYEEEE. The CDR3 DNA sequence: TGTGCCAGCAGCTTGGGAGGGGCCAGCGGGGTCTCCTACAATGAGCAGTTCTTC. Amino acids: CASSLGGASGVSYNEQFF.

This clone was seen a few times. V usage is TRBV30 and J usage is TRBJ2-1, with D possibly being TRBD1 (6 bases). The CDR3 is 12 amino acids. In germline, CDR1 is GTSNPN, CDR2 SVGIG (reference sequence). Trimming took 3 bases from V and 8 from J, leaving 11 bases between them. The CDR3: CAWRKDSYEQFF. The DNA of the CDR3 is TGTGCCTGGAGGAAGGACAGCTATGAGCAGTTCTTC.

This chain uses TRBV5-1 with TRBJ2-1; D ambiguous. The V end lost 0 bases, the J end lost 8 bases, and 18 bases lay between the germline ends. This CDR3 is 16 amino acids long. The germline V gene encodes CDR1 SGHRS and CDR2 YFSETQ. This chain's CDR3 is CASSLVLLGASDEQFF. The CDR3 coding sequence is TGCGCCAGCAGCTTGGTTTTGCTGGGTGCGAGCGATGAGCAGTTCTTC.

This clone was recorded a few times. V and J are TRBV30 and TRBJ1-2; TRBD1 aligns across 9 bases. The CDR3 runs to 12 residues. Trimming at V came to 7 bases and at J to 8 bases, leaving 8 bases not matched to a gene. The germline CDR1 and CDR2 sequences are GTSNPN and SVGIG (reference sequence). The CDR3 bases are TGTGCCTTTACAGGGGGCGCGGGCGGCTACACCTTC. Its translation is CAFTGGAGGYTF.

J is TRBJ1-2 and V is TRBV10-3; 10 bases are a match to TRBD1. Germline CDR1 ENHRY, CDR2 SYGVKD. The J segment lost 6 bases and the V segment lost 6 bases, leaving 7 bases of the junction unmatched. The CDR3 is 14 residues long. This CDR3 is CAISPGQGFDGYTF. The CDR3 nucleotides are TGTGCCATCAGCCCGGGACAGGGGTTCGATGGCTACACCTTC.

This clone was detected a few times. This chain joins TRBV4-1 and TRBJ2-2; no clear D. V lost 5 bases to trimming and J lost 0 bases, with 7 bases between them. The CDR3 consists of 14 residues. In germline, CDR1 is MGHRA, CDR2 YSYEKL. The DNA for the CDR3 is TGCGCCAGCAGCGCCAGTTCGAACACCGGGGAGCTGTTTTTT. It encodes CASSASSNTGELFF.

The rearrangement joins TRBV30 to TRBJ1-5; no reliable D call. This CDR3 contains 13 residues. The germline gives CDR1 GTSNPN, CDR2 SVGIG (reference sequence). The V end was cut by 0 bases, the J end by 6 bases, with 9 bases between. The CDR3 is CAWSVMASQPQHF. CDR3 nucleotides: TGTGCCTGGAGTGTAATGGCCAGTCAGCCCCAGCATTTT.

In this sample, this clone turned up a few times. The chain uses TRBV7-3 and TRBJ1-2, with a weak D call TRBD1 (5 bases). In germline, CDR1 is SGHTA, CDR2 FQGTGA. The V gene lost 2 bases and the J gene lost 7 bases, with 11 bases spanning the gap. There are 13 residues in the CDR3. The DNA of the CDR3 is TGTGCCAGCAGCTTACGCCAGGGAGGTGGCTACACCTTC. It specifies CASSLRQGGGYTF.

V and J are TRBV9 and TRBJ1-1, with 7 bases lining up with TRBD1. Germline V gene data show CDR1 as SGDLS and CDR2 as YYNGEE. The CDR3 is 13 residues long. The V gene end was trimmed by 4 bases and the J gene end by 3 bases; junction bases not matched to a gene: 3. The CDR3 coding sequence is TGTGCCAGCAGCTACAGGGGCCACACTGAAGCTTTCTTT. Translating it yields CASSYRGHTEAFF. Full variable domain (rest looked up from reference TRBV9 and TRBJ1-1): DSGVTQTPKHLITATGQRVTLRCSPRSGDLSVYWYQQSLDQGLQFLIQYYNGEERAKGNILERFSAQQFPDLHSELNLSSLELGDSALYFCASSYRGHTEAFFGQGTRLTVV.

The chain has TRBV30 and TRBJ1-3; possible D gene TRBD1, 5 bases. The CDR3 has 14 residues. Looked up from germline, CDR1 is GTSNPN and CDR2 is SVGIG (reference sequence). V was shortened by 2 bases and J by 0 bases, with 8 bases between the two germline ends. CDR3: CAWSRQTSGNTIYF. DNA of the CDR3: TGTGCCTGGAGTCGACAGACCTCTGGAAACACCATATATTTT.

The V call is TRBV18, the J call TRBJ2-7; maybe TRBD1 (5 bases). The CDR3 length is 14 residues. Germline CDR1 reads KGHSH; CDR2 reads LQKENI. Between the trimmed V and J ends, which lost 0 bases and 6 bases, there was a span of 12 bases. CDR3 in amino acids: CASSPPGDLSEQYF. The CDR3 DNA sequence: TGTGCCAGCTCACCACCAGGGGATCTAAGCGAGCAGTACTTC.

The V gene is TRBV21-1, the J gene TRBJ2-5; the table calls TRBD2, which could not be checked here. TRBV21-1 is shown as a pseudogene. The length of the CDR3 is 12 residues. The CDR3 is CASSPWEETQYF. DNA for the CDR3: TGTGCCAGCAGCCCTTGGGAGGAGACCCAGTACTTC.

The chain combines TRBV20-1 with TRBJ2-5; D gene unclear. The length of the CDR3 is 11 residues. Between the trimmed V and J ends, which lost 3 bases and 1 base, there was a span of 3 bases. Germline V lookup: CDR1 DFQATT, CDR2 SNEGSKA (reference sequence). CDR3 coding DNA: TGCAGTGCTAGCGGCCAAGAGACCCAGTACTTC. It codes for CSASGQETQYF.

This clone came up a few times. This chain uses TRBV19 with TRBJ2-5, with D possibly TRBD2 on 5 matching bases. This CDR3 is 12 amino acids long. V lost 6 bases to trimming and J lost 3 bases, with 8 bases between them. Germline CDR1 reads LNHDA; CDR2 reads SQIVND (reference sequence). CDR3 DNA sequence: TGTGCCAGTAGCCCCGGGGAAGAGACCCAGTACTTC. This encodes CASSPGEETQYF.

The CDR3 sequence is CASSTGLAPRETQYF. DNA for the CDR3: TGCGCCAGCAGCACGGGACTAGCTCCTCGGGAGACCCAGTACTTC. This chain uses TRBV5-1 with TRBJ2-5; TRBD2 aligns across 9 bases. Trimming cost V 4 bases and J 5 bases; bases outside gene matches: 9. The CDR3 extends over 15 amino acids. The germline CDR1 and CDR2 sequences are SGHRS and YFSETQ.